This passage covers 25 T cell receptor beta chains from one sample sequenced in a study of post-analysis software for immune sequencing data. The study's findings and limits: Elevated frequency relative to controls characterized roughly 5 TRBV segments in patients, TRBV5-6, TRBV5-1 and TRBV20-1 among them.

Incorporated into the TCR beta cDNA libraries were unique molecular identifiers, which served to reduce PCR and sequencing biases. TCRdb processed the PCR reads anew with MiXCR; each CDR3 protein has one entry. The table has hundreds of thousands of distinct CDR3 sequences, about 27% seen once; the top ten hold approximately 0.55%. Antigens for these TCRs are unknown. The sequencing input was blood. Source of these receptors: a girl aged 5-17 years with multiple sclerosis.

This clonotype was observed a few times. The J gene is TRBJ1-6, the V gene TRBV6-6, with unresolved D. There are 12 residues in the CDR3. V dropped 9 bases and J dropped 13 bases, with 16 bases sitting between them. The germline CDR1 and CDR2 sequences are MNHNY and SVGAGI (reference sequence). The CDR3, as DNA: TGTGCCAGTTCCTTTCAGACGTCGCCCCTCCACTTT. It specifies CASSFQTSPLHF.

This clonotype was counted between two and nine times. The chain is built from TRBV6-5 and TRBJ2-7, with D possibly being TRBD2 (7 bases). The V gene lost 2 bases and the J gene lost 5 bases, with 16 bases spanning the gap. CDR3 length equals 15 residues. The germline CDR1 and CDR2 sequences are MNHEY and SVGAGI. CDR3 in DNA: TGTGCCAGCAGTTACGTGAGGGGGGGTAAGCACGAGCAGTACTTC. This translates into CASSYVRGGKHEQYF.

This clonotype was detected many times. J is TRBJ2-3 and V is TRBV5-1; 7 positions agree with TRBD1. Germline CDR1 SGHRS, CDR2 YFSETQ. The length of the CDR3 is 14 residues. The V gene end was trimmed by 1 base and the J gene end by 5 bases; junction bases not matched to a gene: 4. This CDR3 reads CASSLTGVRDTQYF. The CDR3, as DNA: TGCGCCAGCAGCTTGACAGGGGTGAGAGATACGCAGTATTTT.

There are a few counts of this clonotype. This sequence joins TRBV7-9 and TRBJ1-4; the D is unclear. This CDR3 has 15 residues. Trimming removed 5 bases at V and 8 bases at J, with 18 bases between. The germline V gene has CDR1 SEHNR and CDR2 FQNEAQ (reference sequence). CDR3: CASSPPSGSGEKLFF. The CDR3 region has the DNA TGTGCCAGCAGCCCACCTTCCGGGTCGGGGGAAAAACTGTTTTTT.

The gene calls are TRBV7-2 and TRBJ2-1, with 13 bases lining up with TRBD2. This CDR3 region has 17 residues. Germline assignment: CDR1 SGHTA and CDR2 FQGNSA. The ends lost 4 bases at V and 4 bases at J; junction bases unmatched: 7. Written as DNA, the CDR3 is TGTGCCAGCAGCTCCGGGACTAGCGGGAAGTTTTACAATGAGCAGTTCTTC. Translated, it gives CASSSGTSGKFYNEQFF.

This clonotype has ten or more counts. V usage is TRBV20-1 and J usage is TRBJ2-1; 12 bases are a match to TRBD2. The CDR3 spans 14 residues. The J segment lost 8 bases and the V segment lost 1 base, leaving 3 bases of the junction unmatched. Germline CDR1 and CDR2: DFQATT and SNEGSKA (reference sequence). The CDR3 DNA follows: TGCAGTGCTAGAGGACTAGCGGGAGTCTATGAGCAGTTCTTC. It yields the protein CSARGLAGVYEQFF.

This clonotype has only a few counts. The genes are TRBV3-1 and TRBJ2-7; 12 positions agree with TRBD1. This CDR3 has 16 residues. Germline V gene lookup returns CDR1 LGHDT and CDR2 YNNKEL (reference sequence). The J segment lost 0 bases and the V segment lost 0 bases, leaving 0 bases of the junction unmatched. The CDR3, as DNA: TGTGCCAGCAGCCAAGAGGGACAGGGGGCCTCCTACGAGCAGTACTTC. Translating gives CASSQEGQGASYEQYF.

The V gene is TRBV9, the J gene TRBJ1-2; 8 bases fit TRBD1. CDR3 size: 16 residues. Trimming cost V 7 bases and J 8 bases; bases outside gene matches: 19. Germline V gene data show CDR1 as SGDLS and CDR2 as YYNGEE. CDR3 sequence reads: CASLGFRGQGQFGYTF. For the CDR3, the DNA is TGTGCCAGCTTGGGCTTCCGAGGACAGGGCCAATTCGGCTACACCTTC.

V and J are TRBV13 and TRBJ2-5; 11 positions agree with TRBD2. The CDR3 has 18 residues. V gave up 6 bases and J gave up 2 bases; unmatched junction bases: 14. Per germline, CDR1 PRHDT and CDR2 FYEKMQ (reference sequence). The CDR3 here is CASRRIAGGHDLQETQYF. CDR3 nucleotide sequence: TGTGCCAGCAGACGGATAGCGGGGGGGCACGATTTACAAGAGACCCAGTACTTC.

The chain is built from TRBV7-9 and TRBJ2-7, with D perhaps matching TRBD2 (6 bases). V was pared by 4 bases and J by 9 bases, with 16 bases between. The CDR3 length is 13 residues. CDR1 SEHNR and CDR2 FQNEAQ come from the germline V gene (reference sequence). The CDR3 sequence: CASSSRDSYPQYF. The DNA for the CDR3 is TGTGCCAGCAGCTCGCGGGACTCCTACCCGCAGTACTTC.

V gene TRBV20-1 combines with J gene TRBJ1-1; 8 bases fit TRBD1. CDR3 length: 14 amino acids. Per germline, CDR1 DFQATT and CDR2 SNEGSKA (reference sequence). With V trimmed by 5 bases and J by 1 base, 6 bases remained unmatched. CDR3 sequence reads: CSAPRTGRNTEAFF. DNA of the CDR3: TGCAGTGCTCCCCGGACAGGGAGGAACACTGAAGCTTTCTTT.

CDR3 protein: CASSYSTGTGGRDEQFF. CDR3 in DNA: TGTGCCAGCAGTTACTCTACCGGGACAGGCGGTAGGGATGAGCAGTTCTTC. This chain connects TRBV6-6 to TRBJ2-1, with 8 bases identical to TRBD1. The germline V gene has CDR1 MNHNY and CDR2 SVGAGI (reference sequence). There are 17 residues in the CDR3. The V and J ends lost 0 bases and 8 bases, in that order; junction bases with no gene match: 12.

The genes are TRBV6-5 and TRBJ1-5; D remains ambiguous. The CDR3 loop spans 15 amino acids. Germline CDR1 reads MNHEY; CDR2 reads SVGAGI. V lost 0 bases, J lost 5 bases, and 11 bases lay in between. CDR3 region: CASSYSQDGYQPQHF. In DNA, the CDR3 is TGTGCCAGCAGTTACTCCCAGGACGGTTATCAGCCCCAGCATTTT.

This clonotype was seen a handful of times. V and J are TRBV29-1 and TRBJ1-2; D perhaps matches TRBD1 (5 bases). CDR1 is SQVTM and CDR2 is ANQGSEA in the germline V gene. This CDR3 region has 13 residues. V dropped 5 bases and J dropped 5 bases, with 15 bases sitting between them. CDR3 sequence: CSVRLGQGYGYTF. Here the CDR3 DNA reads TGCAGCGTTCGCCTGGGGCAGGGTTATGGCTACACCTTC. Looking up the rest from reference TRBV29-1 and TRBJ1-2 gives the full variable domain: SAVISQKPSRDICQRGTSLTIQCQVDSQVTMMFWYRQQPGQSLTLIATANQGSEATYESGFVIDKFPISRPNLTFSTLTVSNMSPEDSSIYLCSVRLGQGYGYTFGSGTRLTVV.

This clonotype was seen a handful of times. The rearrangement joins TRBV2 to TRBJ2-7; D is unresolved. Between the trimmed V and J ends, which lost 3 bases and 0 bases, there was a span of 6 bases. CDR1 and CDR2 (germline): SNHLY, FYNNEI. CDR3 length equals 13 residues. This chain's CDR3 is CASSDHPSYEQYF. For the CDR3, the DNA is TGTGCCAGCAGTGACCACCCCTCCTACGAGCAGTACTTC.

V is TRBV5-1 and J is TRBJ2-6; 7 bases align to TRBD1. V shed 0 bases and J 4 bases; nucleotides not matched to a gene: 10. Germline assignment: CDR1 SGHRS and CDR2 YFSETQ. The CDR3 is 18 amino acids. The CDR3 nucleotides are TGCGCCAGCAGCTTGGAGGGGGCCTACCTTATCGGGGCCAACGTCCTGACTTTC. Translating it yields CASSLEGAYLIGANVLTF.

The chain recombines TRBV6-5 with TRBJ2-4, with a weak D call TRBD2 (5 bases). Germline assignment: CDR1 MNHEY and CDR2 SVGAGI. This CDR3 comprises 15 residues. V was cut by 4 bases and J by 3 bases, with 13 bases left in between. The CDR3, as DNA: TGTGCCAGCAGTTCCACGTTGGGGAGCAAAAACATTCAGTACTTC. Amino acid sequence: CASSSTLGSKNIQYF.

The chain links TRBV4-2 to TRBJ2-1; 9 bases are a match to TRBD2. This CDR3 comprises 17 residues. Trimming cost V 0 bases and J 8 bases; bases outside gene matches: 11. Looked up from germline, CDR1 is LGHNA and CDR2 is YNFKEQ. In nucleotides, the CDR3 is TGTGCCAGCAGCCAAGATCGGAGCGGGGGGCCTCAAGATGAGCAGTTCTTC. Translating it yields CASSQDRSGGPQDEQFF.

The chain links TRBV2 to TRBJ1-1; D is unclear. The CDR3 totals 13 residues. Germline V CDR1 and CDR2: SNHLY, FYNNEI. V was cut by 4 bases and J by 5 bases, with 11 bases left in between. The chain's CDR3 is CASSGATRTEAFF. The CDR3 DNA sequence: TGTGCCAGCAGTGGGGCCACACGTACTGAAGCTTTCTTT.

The V call is TRBV25-1, the J call TRBJ1-1, with 7 bases identical to TRBD1. The CDR3 covers 14 residues. The V and J ends lost 4 bases and 7 bases, in that order; junction bases with no gene match: 9. The germline gives CDR1 MGHDK, CDR2 SYGVNS. This chain's CDR3 is CASSAIQGWGEAFF. As DNA, the CDR3 is TGTGCCAGCAGTGCAATACAGGGGTGGGGTGAAGCTTTCTTT.

This clonotype was observed a handful of times. The chain recombines TRBV7-2 with TRBJ2-3; 9 nucleotides line up with TRBD2. Germline CDR1 and CDR2: SGHTA and FQGNSA. CDR3 length: 19 residues. The trim removed 2 bases at V and 3 bases at J, leaving 15 bases unmatched. The CDR3 here is CASSLSFQFGAGGTDTQYF. DNA of the CDR3: TGTGCCAGCAGCTTAAGCTTTCAGTTCGGAGCGGGGGGAACAGATACGCAGTATTTT.

The chain recombines TRBV6-5 with TRBJ2-6, with D tentatively TRBD2 (5 bases). The CDR3 is made up of 16 amino acids. Trimming removed 3 bases from V and 2 bases from J, with 11 bases in between. Looked up from germline, CDR1 is MNHEY and CDR2 is SVGAGI. The CDR3 loop is CASSYRRGPGANVLTF. The DNA of the CDR3 is TGTGCCAGCAGTTATAGGAGAGGGCCTGGGGCCAACGTCCTGACTTTC.

This clonotype occurred once. V is TRBV4-1 and J is TRBJ2-3; 8 bases line up with TRBD2. Trimming took 0 bases from V and 14 from J; bases not matched to a gene: 13. Germline CDR1 is MGHRA and CDR2 is YSYEKL. This CDR3 comprises 15 residues. The CDR3 nucleotides are TGCGCCAGCAGCCAAGACCTGGGGGGGCGGGGGGTCAGGTATTTT. It specifies CASSQDLGGRGVRYF.

CDR3 in DNA: TGTGCCAGCAGCTTAGTCTCGGGGGGGGGCCGATACAATGAGCAGTTCTTC. Encoded protein: CASSLVSGGGRYNEQFF. The chain couples TRBV11-2 to TRBJ2-1, with 8 bases lining up with TRBD2. This CDR3 is 17 amino acids long. Germline V lookup: CDR1 SGHAT, CDR2 FQNNGV. V lost 1 base, J lost 4 bases, and 9 bases stayed unmatched.

The chain carries TRBV12-3 or TRBV12-4 and TRBJ2-6, with D perhaps TRBD1 (6 bases). The CDR3 extends over 11 amino acids. Between the trimmed V and J ends, which lost 6 bases and 15 bases, there was a span of 12 bases. The chain's CDR3 is CASRGNRALTF. The CDR3 nucleotides read TGTGCCAGCAGGGGGAACAGGGCCCTGACTTTC.